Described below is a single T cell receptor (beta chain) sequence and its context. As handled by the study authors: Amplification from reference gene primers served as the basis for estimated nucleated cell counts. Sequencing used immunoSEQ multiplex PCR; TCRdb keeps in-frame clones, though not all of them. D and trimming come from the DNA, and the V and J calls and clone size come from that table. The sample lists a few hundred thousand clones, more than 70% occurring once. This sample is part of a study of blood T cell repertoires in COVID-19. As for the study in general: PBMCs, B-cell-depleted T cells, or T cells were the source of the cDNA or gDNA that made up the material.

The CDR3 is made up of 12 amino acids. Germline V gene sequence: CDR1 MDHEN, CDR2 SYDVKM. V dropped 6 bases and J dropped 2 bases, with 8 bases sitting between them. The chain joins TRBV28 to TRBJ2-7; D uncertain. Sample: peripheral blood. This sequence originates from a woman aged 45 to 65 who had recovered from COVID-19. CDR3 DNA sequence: TGTGCCAGCAGGACTGTAGCCTACGAGCAGTACTTC. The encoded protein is CASRTVAYEQYF.